The source of this TCR beta chain is a study of blood T cell repertoires in COVID-19. Per the original methods: It was from reference gene primer amplification that nucleated cell counts were estimated. This table comes from immunoSEQ multiplex PCR, and its TCRdb copy is limited to in-frame clones, with some not included. D and trimming come from the DNA, and the V and J calls and clone size come from that table. The sample has about 100,000 clones; 70% to 85% are singletons. The CDR3 is 16 amino acids. Deletions cut 5 bases from V and 0 bases from J, with 17 bases between. The V gene's germline CDR1 is MNHNY and CDR2 SVGAGI (reference sequence).

The sequence was obtained from a woman in her 40s with acute or convalescent COVID-19. The V and J genes are TRBV6-6 and TRBJ2-7; D is uncertain. Sample: peripheral blood. Written as DNA, the CDR3 is TGTGCCAGCAGTAAGCCGGGTCCCGAGGCCTCCTACGAGCAGTACTTC. It encodes CASSKPGPEASYEQYF.